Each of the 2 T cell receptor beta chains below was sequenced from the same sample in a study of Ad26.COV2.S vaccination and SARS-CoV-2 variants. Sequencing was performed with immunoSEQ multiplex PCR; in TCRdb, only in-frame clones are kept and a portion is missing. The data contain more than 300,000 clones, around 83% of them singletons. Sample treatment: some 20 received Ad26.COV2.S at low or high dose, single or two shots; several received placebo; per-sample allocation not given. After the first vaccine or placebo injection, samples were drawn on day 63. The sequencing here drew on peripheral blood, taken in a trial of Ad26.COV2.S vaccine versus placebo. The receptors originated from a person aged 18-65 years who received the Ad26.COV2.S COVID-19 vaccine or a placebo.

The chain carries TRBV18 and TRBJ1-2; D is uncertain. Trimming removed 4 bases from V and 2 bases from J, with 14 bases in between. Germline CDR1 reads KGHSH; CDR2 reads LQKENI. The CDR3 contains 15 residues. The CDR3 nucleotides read TGTGCCAGCTCACTAGCCGGGTCCTCCAACTATGGCTACACCTTC. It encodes CASSLAGSSNYGYTF.

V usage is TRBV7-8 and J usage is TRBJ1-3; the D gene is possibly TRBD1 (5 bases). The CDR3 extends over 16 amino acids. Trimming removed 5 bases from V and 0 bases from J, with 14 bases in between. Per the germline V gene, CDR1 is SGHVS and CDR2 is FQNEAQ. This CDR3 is CASSTRDPSSGNTIYF. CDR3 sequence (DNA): TGTGCCAGCAGCACCAGGGATCCCAGCTCTGGAAACACCATATATTTT.